The rows below give T cell receptor beta chains drawn from one sample of a study of cytomegalovirus exposure and HLA in healthy donors. Only in-frame clones appear in the TCRdb table, and some are missing; sequencing was by immunoSEQ multiplex PCR. The table includes 86,000 or so clones, 90% to 96% detected once. What was sequenced was PBMCs. All receptors come from a man aged 18 to 29 in good health and CMV-seropositive. Each CDR3 is given with its conserved first and last residue. Each record gives: J gene, V gene, clone size, D gene, CDR3 protein, CDR3 DNA. A D gene is named only where the DNA matches it firmly. Only some rows state a clone size, as once, few, many or a class for expanded clones.

J: TRBJ1-1; V: TRBV9; size: NA; D: NA; CDR3: CAGADRSDTEAFF; DNA: TGTGCCGGAGCAGACAGGTCGGACACTGAAGCTTTCTTT
J: TRBJ2-2; V: TRBV5-1; size: NA; D: TRBD2; CDR3: CASSLQPAGASGGELFF; DNA: TGCGCCAGCAGCTTGCAGCCAGCGGGAGCGTCGGGCGGGGAGCTGTTTTTT
J: TRBJ1-4; V: TRBV30; size: NA; D: TRBD1; CDR3: CAWSRQGAGEKLFF; DNA: TGTGCCTGGAGTCGACAGGGGGCGGGGGAAAAACTGTTTTTT
J: TRBJ2-5; V: TRBV11-2; size: NA; D: TRBD1; CDR3: CASSADRVRETQYF; DNA: TGTGCCAGCAGCGCGGACAGGGTGCGCGAGACCCAGTACTTC
J: TRBJ1-1; V: TRBV29-1; size: NA; D: NA; CDR3: CSGGNTEAFF; DNA: TGCAGCGGAGGGAACACTGAAGCTTTCTTT
J: TRBJ2-3; V: TRBV2; size: NA; D: NA; CDR3: CASSEPTTDTQYF; DNA: TGTGCCAGCAGTGAACCTACCACAGATACGCAGTATTTT
J: TRBJ1-2; V: TRBV6-5; size: NA; D: TRBD1; CDR3: CASSTRTGHGYTF; DNA: TGTGCCAGCAGTACCCGGACAGGGCATGGCTACACCTTC
J: TRBJ2-3; V: TRBV5-8; size: NA; D: NA; CDR3: CASSLGRTDTQYF; DNA: TGTGCCAGCAGCTTGGGGCGCACAGATACGCAGTATTTT
J: TRBJ2-1; V: TRBV19; size: NA; D: TRBD2; CDR3: CASTGTSKVNEQFF; DNA: TGTGCCAGTACCGGGACTAGTAAGGTCAATGAGCAGTTCTTC
J: TRBJ2-7; V: TRBV6-1; size: once; D: TRBD1; CDR3: CASRRRDRVRDEQYF; DNA: TGTGCCAGCAGGAGAAGGGACAGGGTGCGGGACGAGCAGTACTTC
J: TRBJ2-1; V: TRBV6-1; size: NA; D: TRBD1; CDR3: CASSDLGQDYEQFF; DNA: TGTGCCAGCAGTGACTTGGGACAGGACTATGAGCAGTTCTTC
J: TRBJ2-3; V: TRBV28; size: NA; D: NA; CDR3: CASSSLGGGTDTQYF; DNA: TGTGCCAGCAGTTCCCTAGGAGGGGGCACAGATACGCAGTATTTT
J: TRBJ1-3; V: TRBV28; size: NA; D: TRBD1; CDR3: CASSVPLRGQGASGAGNTIYF; DNA: TGTGCCAGCAGTGTCCCTCTTCGGGGACAGGGGGCGAGTGGGGCTGGAAACACCATATATTTT
J: TRBJ1-5; V: TRBV6-1; size: few; D: NA; CDR3: CASSEQGLNQPQHF; DNA: TGTGCCAGCAGTGAACAGGGACTGAATCAGCCCCAGCATTTT
J: TRBJ2-7; V: TRBV27; size: NA; D: TRBD1; CDR3: CASSDRGLATNPYEQYF; DNA: TGTGCCAGCAGCGACAGGGGGTTGGCTACCAACCCTTACGAGCAGTACTTC
J: TRBJ1-1; V: TRBV7-9; size: NA; D: TRBD1; CDR3: CASRGQGMNTEAFF; DNA: TGTGCCAGCAGGGGACAGGGGATGAACACTGAAGCTTTCTTT
J: TRBJ2-5; V: TRBV4-1; size: NA; D: TRBD2; CDR3: CASSQVAGETQYF; DNA: TGCGCCAGCAGCCAAGTAGCGGGAGAGACCCAGTACTTC
J: TRBJ2-7; V: TRBV10-2; size: NA; D: TRBD1; CDR3: CASSEPGQGVWEQYF; DNA: TGCGCCAGCAGTGAACCGGGACAGGGGGTGTGGGAGCAGTACTTC
J: TRBJ2-1; V: TRBV30; size: few; D: NA; CDR3: CAWGGARKNEQFF; DNA: TGTGCCTGGGGGGGGGCGCGAAAAAATGAGCAGTTCTTC
J: TRBJ2-5; V: TRBV6-1; size: NA; D: NA; CDR3: CASKTYRPNQETQYF; DNA: TGTGCCAGCAAGACTTACAGGCCAAATCAAGAGACCCAGTACTTC
J: TRBJ2-3; V: TRBV6-4; size: NA; D: NA; CDR3: CASSPTRNTDTQYF; DNA: TGTGCCAGCAGTCCTACTAGAAACACAGATACGCAGTATTTT
J: TRBJ1-4; V: TRBV28; size: NA; D: TRBD1; CDR3: CASSKSDRGWANEKLFF; DNA: TGTGCCAGCAGTAAATCTGACAGGGGTTGGGCTAATGAAAAACTGTTTTTT
J: TRBJ2-2; V: TRBV2; size: NA; D: NA; CDR3: CASANYTGELFF; DNA: TGTGCCAGCGCGAATTACACCGGGGAGCTGTTTTTT
J: TRBJ2-2; V: TRBV11-2; size: NA; D: NA; CDR3: CASSSDTGELFF; DNA: TGTGCCAGCAGCTCCGACACCGGGGAGCTGTTTTTT
J: TRBJ1-2; V: TRBV11-2; size: NA; D: TRBD1; CDR3: CASSRVPTGGSGYTF; DNA: TGTGCCAGCAGCCGTGTACCGACAGGGGGCTCGGGCTACACCTTC
J: TRBJ2-2; V: TRBV6-5; size: NA; D: TRBD1; CDR3: CASSPGTGLSGELFF; DNA: TGTGCCAGCAGCCCCGGGACAGGGTTGAGCGGGGAGCTGTTTTTT